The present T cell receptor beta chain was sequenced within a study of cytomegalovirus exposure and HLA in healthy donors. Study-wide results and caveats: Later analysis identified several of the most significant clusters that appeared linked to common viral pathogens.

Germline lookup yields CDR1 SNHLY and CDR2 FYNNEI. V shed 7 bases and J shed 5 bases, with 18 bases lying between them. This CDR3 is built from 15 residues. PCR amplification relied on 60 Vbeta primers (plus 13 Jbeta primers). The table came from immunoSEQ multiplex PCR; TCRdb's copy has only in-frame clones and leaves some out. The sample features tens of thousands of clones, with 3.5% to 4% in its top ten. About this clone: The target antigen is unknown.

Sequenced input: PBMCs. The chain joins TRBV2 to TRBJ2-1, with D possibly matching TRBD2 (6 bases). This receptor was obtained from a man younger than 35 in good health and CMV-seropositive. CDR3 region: CASTGERAVDNEQFF. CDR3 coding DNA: TGTGCCAGCACGGGGGAGAGGGCGGTCGACAATGAGCAGTTCTTC.